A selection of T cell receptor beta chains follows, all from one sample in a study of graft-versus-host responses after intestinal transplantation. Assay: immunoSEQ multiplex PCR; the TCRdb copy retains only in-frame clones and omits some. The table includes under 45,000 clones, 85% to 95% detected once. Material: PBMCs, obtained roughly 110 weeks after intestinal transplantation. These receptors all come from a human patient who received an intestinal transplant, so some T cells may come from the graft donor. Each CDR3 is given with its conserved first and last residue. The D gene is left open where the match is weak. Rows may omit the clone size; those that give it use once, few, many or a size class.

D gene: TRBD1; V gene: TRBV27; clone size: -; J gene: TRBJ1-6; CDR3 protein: CASSLGTGLNSPLHF; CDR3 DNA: TGTGCCAGCAGTTTGGGGACAGGATTAAATTCACCCCTCCACTTT
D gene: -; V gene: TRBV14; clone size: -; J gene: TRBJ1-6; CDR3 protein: CASSPFEGMNSPLHF; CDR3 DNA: TGTGCCAGCAGCCCGTTCGAGGGGATGAATTCACCCCTCCACTTT
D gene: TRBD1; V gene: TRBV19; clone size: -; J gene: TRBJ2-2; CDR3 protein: CASSMTGALGELFF; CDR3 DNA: TGTGCCAGTAGTATGACAGGGGCCCTCGGGGAGCTGTTTTTT
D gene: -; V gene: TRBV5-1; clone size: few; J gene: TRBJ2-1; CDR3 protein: CASRGGTLWDEQFF; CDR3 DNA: TGCGCCAGCAGGGGGGGTACCCTTTGGGATGAGCAGTTCTTC
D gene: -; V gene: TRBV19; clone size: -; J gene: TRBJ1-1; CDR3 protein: CASRNGNTEAFF; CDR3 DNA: TGTGCCAGTAGAAACGGTAACACTGAAGCTTTCTTT
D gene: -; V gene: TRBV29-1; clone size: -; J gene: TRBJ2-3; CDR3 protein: CSSRVEGRADTQYF; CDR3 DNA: TGCAGCTCCAGGGTGGAGGGCCGTGCAGATACGCAGTATTTT
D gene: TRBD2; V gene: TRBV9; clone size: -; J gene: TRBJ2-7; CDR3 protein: CASSVASGGEEYF; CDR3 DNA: TGTGCCAGCAGCGTAGCTAGCGGGGGGGAGGAGTACTTC
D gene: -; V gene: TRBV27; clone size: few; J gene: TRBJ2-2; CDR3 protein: CATGYGVELFF; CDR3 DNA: TGTGCCACAGGGTATGGGGTGGAGCTGTTTTTT
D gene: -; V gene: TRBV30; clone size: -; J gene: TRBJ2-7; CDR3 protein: CAWRPGSISYEQYF; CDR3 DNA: TGTGCCTGGAGGCCAGGCAGCATCTCCTACGAGCAGTACTTC
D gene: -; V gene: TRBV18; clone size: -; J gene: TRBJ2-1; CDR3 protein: CASSPIQGSSYNEQFF; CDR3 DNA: TGTGCCAGCTCACCTATTCAGGGTTCCTCCTACAATGAGCAGTTCTTC
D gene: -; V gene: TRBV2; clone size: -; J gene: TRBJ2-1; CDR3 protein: CASRRRVGDDNEQFF; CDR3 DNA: TGTGCCAGCAGACGCAGGGTAGGAGACGACAATGAGCAGTTCTTC
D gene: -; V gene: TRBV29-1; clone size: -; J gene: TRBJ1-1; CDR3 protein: CSVTPRARGLRAFF; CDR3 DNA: TGCAGCGTCACCCCCAGGGCCCGGGGGCTCCGAGCTTTCTTT
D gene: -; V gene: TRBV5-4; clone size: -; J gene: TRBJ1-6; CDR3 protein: CASSLVAGDRSPLHF; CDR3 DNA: TGTGCCAGTAGCTTGGTGGCAGGGGATCGATCACCCCTCCACTTT
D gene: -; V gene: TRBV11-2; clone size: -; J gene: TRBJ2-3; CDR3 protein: CASSVSSGASGDTQYF; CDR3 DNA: TGTGCCAGCAGCGTTAGTTCAGGGGCTAGCGGAGATACGCAGTATTTT
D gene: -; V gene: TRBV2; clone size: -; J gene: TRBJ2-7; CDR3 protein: CASNLGRSFWQYF; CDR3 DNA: TGTGCCAGCAATTTAGGACGATCCTTTTGGCAGTACTTC
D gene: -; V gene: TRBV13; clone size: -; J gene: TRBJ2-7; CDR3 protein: CASSPRTDSEQYF; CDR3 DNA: TGTGCCAGCAGCCCCAGGACGGACAGCGAGCAGTACTTC
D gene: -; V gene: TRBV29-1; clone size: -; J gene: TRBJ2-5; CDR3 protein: CSVALRTVQETQYF; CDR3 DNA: TGCAGCGTTGCTCTCCGGACCGTTCAAGAGACCCAGTACTTC